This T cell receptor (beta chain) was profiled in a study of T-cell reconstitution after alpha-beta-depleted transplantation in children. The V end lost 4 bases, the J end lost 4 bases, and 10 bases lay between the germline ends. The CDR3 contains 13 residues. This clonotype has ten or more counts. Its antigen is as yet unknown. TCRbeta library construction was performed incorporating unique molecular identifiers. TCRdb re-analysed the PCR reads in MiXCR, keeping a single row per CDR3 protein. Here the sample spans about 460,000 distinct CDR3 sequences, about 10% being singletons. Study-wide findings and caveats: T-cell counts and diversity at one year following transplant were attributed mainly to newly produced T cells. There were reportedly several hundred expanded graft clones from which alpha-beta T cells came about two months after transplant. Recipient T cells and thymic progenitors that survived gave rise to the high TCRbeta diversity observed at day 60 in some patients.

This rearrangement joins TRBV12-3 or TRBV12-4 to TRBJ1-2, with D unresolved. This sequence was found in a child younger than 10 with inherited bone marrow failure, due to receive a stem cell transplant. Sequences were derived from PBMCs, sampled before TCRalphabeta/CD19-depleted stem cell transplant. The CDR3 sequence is CASSSQLIYGYTF. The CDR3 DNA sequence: TGTGCCAGCAGTTCTCAGTTGATCTATGGCTACACCTTC.